What follows describes a single T cell receptor beta chain. Profiled with immunoSEQ multiplex PCR; TCRdb holds only in-frame clones, not every one. This table has around 100,000 clones, 94% appearing once. This record comes from a study of siplizumab effects on memory and regulatory T cells. V dropped 6 bases and J dropped 5; count of bases not matched to a gene: 8. CDR3 size: 13 residues. Germline values: CDR1 SQVTM, CDR2 ANQGSEA. This TCR was sampled from a human donor in good health. Input material: Tregs sorted from blood. V gene TRBV29-1 combines with J gene TRBJ2-5; 8 nucleotides match TRBD2. CDR3 bases: TGCAGCGTCCAAAGGACTAGCCAGGAGACCCAGTACTTC. Translating it yields CSVQRTSQETQYF.